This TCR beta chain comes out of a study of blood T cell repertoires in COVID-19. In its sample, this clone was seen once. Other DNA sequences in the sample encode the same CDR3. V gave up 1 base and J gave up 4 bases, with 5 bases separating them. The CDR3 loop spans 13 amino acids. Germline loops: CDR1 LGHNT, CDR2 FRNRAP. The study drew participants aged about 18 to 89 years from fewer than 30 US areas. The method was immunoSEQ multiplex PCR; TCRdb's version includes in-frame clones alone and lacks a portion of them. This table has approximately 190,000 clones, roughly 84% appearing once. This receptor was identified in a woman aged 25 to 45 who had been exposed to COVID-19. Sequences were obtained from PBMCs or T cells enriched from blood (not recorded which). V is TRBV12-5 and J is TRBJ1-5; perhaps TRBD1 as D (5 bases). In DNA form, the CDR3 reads TGTGCTAGTGGTTTGGCAGGGAATCAGCCCCAGCATTTT. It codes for CASGLAGNQPQHF.